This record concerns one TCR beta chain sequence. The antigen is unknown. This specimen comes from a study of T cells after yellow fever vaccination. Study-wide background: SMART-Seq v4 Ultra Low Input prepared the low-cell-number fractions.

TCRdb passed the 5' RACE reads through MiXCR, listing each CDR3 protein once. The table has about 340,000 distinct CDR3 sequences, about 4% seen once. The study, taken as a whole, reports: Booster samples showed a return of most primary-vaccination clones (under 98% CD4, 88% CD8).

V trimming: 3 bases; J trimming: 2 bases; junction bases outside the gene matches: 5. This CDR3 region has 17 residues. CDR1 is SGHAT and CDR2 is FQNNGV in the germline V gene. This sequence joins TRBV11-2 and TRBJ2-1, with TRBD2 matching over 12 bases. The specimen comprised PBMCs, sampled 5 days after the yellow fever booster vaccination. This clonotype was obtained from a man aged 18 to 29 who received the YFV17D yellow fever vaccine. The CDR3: CASSFGLAGRPYNEQFF. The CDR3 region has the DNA TGTGCCAGCAGCTTTGGACTAGCGGGGCGCCCCTACAATGAGCAGTTCTTC.